The 23 T cell receptor beta chains in this list originate from one sample, sequenced in a study of OX40 agonist ivuxolimab in advanced cancers. TCRdb keeps only in-frame clones here, not all; method: immunoSEQ multiplex PCR. The sample has over 35,000 clones, roughly 90% seen once. The sequences come from CD4+ or CD8+ T cells sorted from blood, collected in a trial of the OX40 agonist ivuxolimab. These receptors were collected from an adult with an advanced solid tumor such as melanoma, head and neck, liver or kidney cancer.

This clone has just one count. This CDR3 is CSASRTDGYTF. As DNA, the CDR3 is TGCAGTGCTTCTCGGACAGATGGCTACACCTTC. The chain combines TRBV20-1 with TRBJ1-2; D is possibly TRBD1 (6 bases). V lost 5 bases to trimming and J lost 6 bases, with 10 bases between them. The germline V gene has CDR1 DFQATT and CDR2 SNEGSKA (reference sequence). This CDR3 comprises 11 residues.

This chain joins TRBV9 and TRBJ2-7; 9 bases line up with TRBD1. The CDR3 covers 15 residues. J was trimmed by 2 bases and V by 3 bases; bases with no gene match: 6. Germline values: CDR1 SGDLS, CDR2 YYNGEE. CDR3 nucleotides: TGTGCCAGCAGCGCCTCGACAGGGGGGCCCTACGAGCAGTACTTC. The encoded protein is CASSASTGGPYEQYF. Drawing the rest from reference TRBV9 and TRBJ2-7, the complete variable domain is DSGVTQTPKHLITATGQRVTLRCSPRSGDLSVYWYQQSLDQGLQFLIQYYNGEERAKGNILERFSAQQFPDLHSELNLSSLELGDSALYFCASSASTGGPYEQYFGPGTRLTVT.

This chain connects TRBV19 to TRBJ1-3; TRBD1 agrees at 7 bases. With V trimmed by 5 bases and J by 0 bases, 4 bases remained unmatched. Looked up from germline, CDR1 is LNHDA and CDR2 is SQIVND (reference sequence). The CDR3 is 15 residues long. The CDR3 loop is CASSSTGPSGNTIYF. In nucleotides, the CDR3 is TGTGCCAGTAGTTCGACAGGGCCCTCTGGAAACACCATATATTTT.

This chain links TRBV6-5 with TRBJ1-3, with a tentative D call TRBD1 (5 bases). This CDR3 is 15 amino acids long. The V gene's germline CDR1 is MNHEY and CDR2 SVGAGI. Trimming removed 5 bases at V and 4 bases at J, with 15 bases between. The CDR3 DNA reads as TGTGCCAGCAGTGCCGGGGGTAGGGCGGGAAACACCATATATTTT. Translating gives CASSAGGRAGNTIYF.

The chain carries TRBV10-3 and TRBJ2-7; 9 bases line up with TRBD1. CDR3 length: 15 residues. V gave up 5 bases and J gave up 3 bases; unmatched junction bases: 8. Germline values: CDR1 ENHRY, CDR2 SYGVKD. CDR3 DNA sequence: TGTGCCATCAGTACGACAGGGGGGAGAGGCTACGAGCAGTACTTC. Encoded protein: CAISTTGGRGYEQYF.

The genes are TRBV2 and TRBJ2-2; D possibly uses TRBD1 or TRBD2 (5 bases each). The germline V gene encodes CDR1 SNHLY and CDR2 FYNNEI. Trimming cost V 4 bases and J 5 bases, with 11 bases left between them. The CDR3 is 14 amino acids. The CDR3 loop reads CASSAGRLTGELFF. The CDR3 bases are TGTGCCAGCAGTGCGGGACGACTAACCGGGGAGCTGTTTTTT.

V is TRBV6-5 and J is TRBJ1-5; D is ambiguous. Germline loops: CDR1 MNHEY, CDR2 SVGAGI. The CDR3 consists of 13 residues. Trimming stripped 8 bases from V and 11 bases from J, with 19 bases between. The CDR3 spells CASRPDWETSQHF. The CDR3, as DNA: TGTGCCAGCCGCCCTGATTGGGAGACATCCCAGCATTTT.

The chain is built from TRBV4-1 and TRBJ1-2; D is ambiguous. Trimming shortened V by 1 base and J by 7 bases, and 10 bases separated the two germline ends. The germline V gene has CDR1 MGHRA and CDR2 YSYEKL. This CDR3 comprises 13 residues. The CDR3 sequence: CASSQVRVSGYTF. CDR3 nucleotides: TGCGCCAGCAGCCAAGTGAGGGTCTCTGGCTACACCTTC.

This chain uses TRBV11-3 with TRBJ2-5, with 7 positions matching TRBD2. J was trimmed by 5 bases and V by 7 bases; bases with no gene match: 19. This CDR3 is 17 amino acids long. Germline V gene sequence: CDR1 SGHNT, CDR2 YENEEA. This CDR3 reads CASTVGGMGVPEETQYF. CDR3 nucleotides: TGTGCCAGCACCGTCGGGGGGATGGGGGTCCCAGAGGAGACCCAGTACTTC. The complete variable domain, with remaining parts taken from reference TRBV11-3 and TRBJ2-5, reads EAGVVQSPRYKIIEKKQPVAFWCNPISGHNTLYWYLQNLGQGPELLIRYENEEAVDDSQLPKDRFSAERLKGVDSTLKIQPAELGDSAVYLCASTVGGMGVPEETQYFGPGTRLLVL.

This chain uses TRBV4-2 with TRBJ2-1; no clear D gene. The germline CDR1 and CDR2 sequences are LGHNA and YNFKEQ. This CDR3 is built from 14 residues. V lost 0 bases to trimming and J lost 10 bases, with 13 bases between them. The CDR3 nucleotides read TGTGCCAGCAGCCAAGAAATCGACCCTAGGGAGCAGTTCTTC. This sequence encodes CASSQEIDPREQFF.

The chain joins TRBV19 to TRBJ1-2; D may be TRBD1 (5 bases). The V gene's germline CDR1 is LNHDA and CDR2 SQIVND (reference sequence). The CDR3 is made up of 15 amino acids. Between the trimmed V and J ends, which lost 6 bases and 5 bases, there was a span of 19 bases. CDR3 sequence (DNA): TGTGCCAGTAGCCAGCCCACGTGGGGCGCGTATGGCTACACCTTC. Translated, it gives CASSQPTWGAYGYTF.

The chain links TRBV5-1 to TRBJ2-4; the D gene is possibly TRBD1 (6 bases). Trimming shortened V by 4 bases and J by 7 bases, and 15 bases separated the two germline ends. Germline V gene lookup returns CDR1 SGHRS and CDR2 YFSETQ. The length of the CDR3 is 14 residues. CDR3 sequence: CASSTSQQGNIQYF. The DNA of the CDR3 is TGCGCCAGCAGCACCAGCCAGCAGGGGAACATTCAGTACTTC.

V usage is TRBV4-3 and J usage is TRBJ2-6; D remains unclear. Germline V gene data show CDR1 as LGHNA and CDR2 as YSLEER. The ends were cut back, 0 bases at V and 3 bases at J, with 3 bases in the middle. The CDR3 runs 14 residues. CDR3 DNA: TGCGCCAGCAGCCAAGAGGTTGGGGCCAACGTCCTGACTTTC. Translated, it gives CASSQEVGANVLTF.

This clone was found once. The chain links TRBV13 to TRBJ2-5; D remains ambiguous. CDR3 length equals 13 residues. Germline values: CDR1 PRHDT, CDR2 FYEKMQ (reference sequence). The V end lost 3 bases, the J end lost 3 bases, and 8 bases lay between the germline ends. The CDR3 loop is CASSFRQKETQYF. The CDR3, as DNA: TGTGCCAGCAGCTTCAGGCAGAAAGAGACCCAGTACTTC.

This clone was counted only a few times. The chain combines TRBV19 with TRBJ1-6, with 8 positions matching TRBD1. The germline CDR1 and CDR2 sequences are LNHDA and SQIVND (reference sequence). The CDR3 is 14 residues long. With 5 bases clipped from V and 7 bases from J, the junction kept 4 bases outside the gene matches. CDR3 sequence: CASSGTGGNSPLHF. In DNA form, the CDR3 reads TGTGCCAGTAGTGGAACAGGGGGGAATTCACCCCTCCACTTT. Together with reference TRBV19 and TRBJ1-6, the CDR3 gives the full variable domain: DGGITQSPKYLFRKEGQNVTLSCEQNLNHDAMYWYRQDPGQGLRLIYYSQIVNDFQKGDIAEGYSVSREKKESFPLTVTSAQKNPTAFYLCASSGTGGNSPLHFGNGTRLTVT.

This chain links TRBV4-3 with TRBJ1-3, with D unclear. The germline V and J ends were trimmed by 1 base and 4 bases, with 14 bases remaining between them. Germline-derived CDR1 and CDR2 are LGHNA and YSLEER. This CDR3 has 16 residues. The CDR3 region is CASSQVAGNSGNTIYF. In DNA, the CDR3 is TGCGCCAGCAGCCAAGTAGCGGGGAATTCAGGAAACACCATATATTTT.

J is TRBJ1-6 and V is TRBV5-4; TRBD1 might be the D (5 bases). Germline CDR1 is SGHNT and CDR2 is YYREEE (reference sequence). V was clipped by 0 bases and J by 7 bases, with 11 bases between them. The CDR3 is made up of 15 amino acids. The DNA for the CDR3 is TGTGCCAGCAGCTTGGATAGGGGTAGCAATTCACCCCTCCACTTT. Translated: CASSLDRGSNSPLHF.

The chain recombines TRBV6-1 with TRBJ2-1; TRBD1 agrees at 8 bases. CDR1 MNHNS and CDR2 SASEGT come from the germline V gene. The junction had 6 bases not matched to a gene; V was cut back by 0 bases and J by 2 bases. This CDR3 has 17 residues. The CDR3: CASSEAWTGSAYNEQFF. CDR3 nucleotides: TGTGCCAGCAGTGAAGCGTGGACAGGGAGTGCCTACAATGAGCAGTTCTTC.

The V and J genes are TRBV6-5 and TRBJ1-6; TRBD1 matches at 8 bases. V was clipped by 8 bases and J by 9 bases; unmatched bases: 6. CDR3 length: 13 residues. Germline lookup yields CDR1 MNHEY and CDR2 SVGAGI. Written as DNA, the CDR3 is TGTGCCAGCCGGGACAGGCCGAGTTCACCCCTCCACTTT. This gives the protein CASRDRPSSPLHF.

The chain couples TRBV5-4 to TRBJ1-2, with D unresolved. The CDR3 is made up of 13 amino acids. The germline V and J ends were trimmed by 0 bases and 4 bases, with 7 bases remaining between them. Germline V lookup: CDR1 SGHNT, CDR2 YYREEE (reference sequence). The CDR3 region has the DNA TGTGCCAGCAGCTTGGCCTACAGCTATGGCTACACCTTC. Its protein product is CASSLAYSYGYTF. The entire variable domain, with the rest obtained from reference TRBV5-4 and TRBJ1-2, is as follows: ETGVTQSPTHLIKTRGQQVTLRCSSQSGHNTVSWYQQALGQGPQFIFQYYREEENGRGNFPPRFSGLQFPNYSSELNVNALELDDSALYLCASSLAYSYGYTFGSGTRLTVV.

The chain is built from TRBV11-3 and TRBJ1-6; D call uncertain. CDR3 length: 15 amino acids. In germline, CDR1 is SGHNT, CDR2 YENEEA. The V end lost 5 bases, the J end lost 4 bases, and 12 bases lay between the germline ends. Here the CDR3 reads CASSPRGGYNSPLHF. The CDR3 bases are TGTGCCAGCAGCCCCAGAGGTGGTTATAATTCACCCCTCCACTTT.

The V gene is TRBV7-9, the J gene TRBJ2-3, with no clear D. The CDR3 consists of 13 residues. CDR1 SEHNR and CDR2 FQNEAQ come from the germline V gene (reference sequence). Trimming removed 0 bases from V and 10 bases from J, with 11 bases in between. The CDR3 here is CASSLAPSLAQYF. The CDR3 DNA reads TGTGCCAGCAGCTTAGCGCCCAGTTTGGCGCAGTATTTT.

This chain uses TRBV7-2 with TRBJ1-3; 9 nucleotides agree with TRBD1. The CDR3 covers 14 residues. The V gene end was trimmed by 2 bases and the J gene end by 9 bases; junction bases not matched to a gene: 5. Germline values: CDR1 SGHTA, CDR2 FQGNSA. DNA of the CDR3: TGTGCCAGCAGCTTAAGTGGACAGGGGTCCACCATATATTTT. Amino acids: CASSLSGQGSTIYF.